Presented here are 3 T cell receptor beta chains from one specimen sequenced in a study of T cell responses to AZD1222 COVID-19 vaccine. Libraries were prepared by immunoSEQ multiplex PCR; TCRdb keeps only in-frame clonotypes and omits some of them. This sample has approximately 150,000 clones, with roughly 89% found just once. The source was peripheral blood, collected 28 days after the second AZD1222 dose. Every receptor here comes from an adult who received the AZD1222 COVID-19 vaccine.

V gene TRBV20-1 combines with J gene TRBJ1-2; 9 bases align to TRBD1. Losses at the gene ends were 3 bases for V and 6 bases for J; bases not matched to a gene: 5. Per the germline V gene, CDR1 is DFQATT and CDR2 is SNEGSKA (reference sequence). The CDR3 totals 13 residues. In DNA, the CDR3 is TGCAGTGCTAGTACCACAGGGGGCCATGGCTACACCTTC. Translation gives CSASTTGGHGYTF.

The chain links TRBV7-9 to TRBJ1-4; 9 bases agree with TRBD1. After removal of 5 bases from V and 3 bases from J, the junction contained 7 bases not matched to a gene. Germline V gives CDR1 SEHNR, CDR2 FQNEAQ (reference sequence). The CDR3 totals 16 residues. The CDR3 bases are TGTGCCAGCAGCATTAACAGGGGGCTGGCTAATGAAAAACTGTTTTTT. Translated: CASSINRGLANEKLFF.

This clone was seen a handful of times. The chain uses TRBV19 and TRBJ2-2; 7 nucleotides match TRBD1. This CDR3 comprises 14 residues. Germline CDR1 is LNHDA and CDR2 is SQIVND (reference sequence). V was clipped by 7 bases and J by 5 bases; unmatched bases: 7. CDR3 sequence (DNA): TGTGCCAGTACGGCAGGGGGAAATACCGGGGAGCTGTTTTTT. Protein product: CASTAGGNTGELFF.